This TCR beta chain was identified during a study of shared clonotypes between healthy human individuals. Those who donated were healthy HIV-negative adults, with no recent acute infections or vaccinations reported. As concerns this clone: Antigen specificity is unknown.

General observations from the study: All-four-donor shared clonotypes had higher generation probabilities than non-shared clonotypes did.

Original handling: With immunoSEQ giving junction-only sequences and no quality scores, filtering differed. Sequencing used immunoSEQ multiplex PCR; TCRdb keeps in-frame clones, though not all of them. V and J calls and clone size are as listed in that table; D and trimming were resolved from the DNA. The sample records more than 1 million clones, approximately 80% being singletons. Trimming shortened V by 5 bases and J by 3 bases, and 14 bases separated the two germline ends. CDR3 length: 14 amino acids. Per germline, CDR1 SGHTA and CDR2 FQGNSA. The chain is built from TRBV7-2 and TRBJ2-7; D may be TRBD1 (5 bases). This receptor was obtained from a man younger than 35 in good health. Some clones in this sample may be carry-over from other donors' samples. What was sequenced was memory CD4+ T cells from PBMCs. The subset is: CD45RA-negative fraction. CDR3 bases: TGTGCCAGCAGCCACAGGTACTTTGGCTACGAGCAGTACTTC. It encodes CASSHRYFGYEQYF.